The source of this T cell receptor beta chain is a study of shared clonotypes between healthy human individuals. Study-wide background: Participating donors consisted of two women and a few men aged 18 to 49.

Donors were healthy HIV-negative adults without recent acute infections or vaccinations. The table came from immunoSEQ multiplex PCR; TCRdb's copy has only in-frame clones and leaves some out. The table has more than 850,000 clones, around 78% seen once. Germline loops: CDR1 MDHEN, CDR2 SYDVKM. This CDR3 has 17 residues. V lost 1 base and J lost 2, with 16 bases in between. The sequence was collected from a young man in good health. Some clones in this sample may be carry-over from other donors' samples. Sequenced: memory CD4+ T cells from PBMCs. Sample subset: CD45RA-negative fraction. The chain recombines TRBV28 with TRBJ2-3; D may match TRBD1 or TRBD2 (5 bases each). The CDR3 reads CASSLFGAESVTDTQYF. CDR3 DNA: TGTGCCAGCAGTTTATTCGGGGCGGAATCAGTCACAGATACGCAGTATTTT.